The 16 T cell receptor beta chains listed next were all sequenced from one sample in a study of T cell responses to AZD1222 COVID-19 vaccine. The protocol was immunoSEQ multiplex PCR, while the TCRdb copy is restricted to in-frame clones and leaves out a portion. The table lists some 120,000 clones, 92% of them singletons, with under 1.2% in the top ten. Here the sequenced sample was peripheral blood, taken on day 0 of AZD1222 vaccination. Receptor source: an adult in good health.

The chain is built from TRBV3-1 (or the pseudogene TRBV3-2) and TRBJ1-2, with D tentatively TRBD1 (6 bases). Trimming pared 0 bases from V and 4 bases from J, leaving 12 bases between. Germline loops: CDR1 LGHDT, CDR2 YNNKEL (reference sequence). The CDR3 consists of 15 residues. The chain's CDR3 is CASSQEGGLGYGYTF. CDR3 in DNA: TGTGCCAGCAGCCAAGAGGGGGGGCTCGGCTATGGCTACACCTTC.

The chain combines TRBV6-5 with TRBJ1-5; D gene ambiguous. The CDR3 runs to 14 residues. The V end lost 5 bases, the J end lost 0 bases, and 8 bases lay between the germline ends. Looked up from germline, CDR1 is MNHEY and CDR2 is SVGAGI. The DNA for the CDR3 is TGTGCCAGCAGTAACCAGGATAGCAATCAGCCCCAGCATTTT. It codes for CASSNQDSNQPQHF.

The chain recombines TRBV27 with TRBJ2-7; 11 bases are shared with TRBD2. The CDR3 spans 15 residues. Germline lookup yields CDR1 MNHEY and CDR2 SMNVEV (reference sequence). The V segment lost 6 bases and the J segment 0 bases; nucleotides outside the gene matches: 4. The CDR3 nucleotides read TGTGCCAGCAGGGAAACTAGCGGGAGCTCCTACGAGCAGTACTTC. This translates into CASRETSGSSYEQYF.

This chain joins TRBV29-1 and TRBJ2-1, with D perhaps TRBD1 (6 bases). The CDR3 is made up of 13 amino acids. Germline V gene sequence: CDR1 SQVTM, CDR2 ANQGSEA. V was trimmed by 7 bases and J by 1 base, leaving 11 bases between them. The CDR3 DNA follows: TGCAGCGCCCGCAGGGGTTCCTACAATGAGCAGTTCTTC. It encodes CSARRGSYNEQFF.

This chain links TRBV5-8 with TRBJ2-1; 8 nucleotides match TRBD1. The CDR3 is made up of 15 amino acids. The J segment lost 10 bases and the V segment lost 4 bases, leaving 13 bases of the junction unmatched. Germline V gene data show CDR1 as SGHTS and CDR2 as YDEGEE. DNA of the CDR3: TGTGCCAGCAGCCCAGGACAGGGAATGGCTCCCGAGCAGTTCTTC. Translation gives CASSPGQGMAPEQFF. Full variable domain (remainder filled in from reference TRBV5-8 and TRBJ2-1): EAGVTQSPTHLIKTRGQQATLRCSPISGHTSVYWYQQALGLGLQFLLWYDEGEERNRGNFPPRFSGRQFPNYSSELNVNALELEDSALYLCASSPGQGMAPEQFFGPGTRLTVL.

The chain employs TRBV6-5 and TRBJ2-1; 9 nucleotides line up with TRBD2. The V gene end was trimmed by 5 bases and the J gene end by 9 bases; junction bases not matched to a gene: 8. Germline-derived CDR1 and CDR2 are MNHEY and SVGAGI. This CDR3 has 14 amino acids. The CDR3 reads CASSPSSGIVEQFF. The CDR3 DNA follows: TGTGCCAGCAGTCCGTCTAGCGGGATAGTTGAGCAGTTCTTC.

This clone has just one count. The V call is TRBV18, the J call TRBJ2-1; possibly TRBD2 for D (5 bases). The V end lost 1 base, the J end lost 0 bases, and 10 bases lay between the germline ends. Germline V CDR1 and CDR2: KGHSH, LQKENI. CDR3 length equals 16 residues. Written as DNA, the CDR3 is TGTGCCAGCTCACCACTAGCGCCTAGCTCCTACAATGAGCAGTTCTTC. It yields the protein CASSPLAPSSYNEQFF.

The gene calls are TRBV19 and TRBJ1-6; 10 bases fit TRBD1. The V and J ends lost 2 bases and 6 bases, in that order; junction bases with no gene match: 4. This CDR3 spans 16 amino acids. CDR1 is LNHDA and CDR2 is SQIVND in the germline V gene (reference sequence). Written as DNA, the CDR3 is TGTGCCAGTAGTATATCCGGGACAGGGGTTAATTCACCCCTCCACTTT. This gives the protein CASSISGTGVNSPLHF.

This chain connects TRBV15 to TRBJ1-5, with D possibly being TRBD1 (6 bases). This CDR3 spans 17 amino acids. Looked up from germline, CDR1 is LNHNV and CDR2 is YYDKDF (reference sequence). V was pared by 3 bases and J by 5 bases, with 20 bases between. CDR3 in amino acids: CATSRPRTGSGDQPQHF. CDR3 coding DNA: TGTGCCACCAGCAGGCCGAGAACAGGGTCGGGAGATCAGCCCCAGCATTTT.

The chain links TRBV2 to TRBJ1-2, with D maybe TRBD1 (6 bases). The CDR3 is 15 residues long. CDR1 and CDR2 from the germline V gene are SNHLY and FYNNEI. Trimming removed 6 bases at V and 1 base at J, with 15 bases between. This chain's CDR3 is CASSPNREVNYGYTF. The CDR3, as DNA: TGTGCCAGCAGCCCTAACAGGGAAGTTAACTATGGCTACACCTTC.

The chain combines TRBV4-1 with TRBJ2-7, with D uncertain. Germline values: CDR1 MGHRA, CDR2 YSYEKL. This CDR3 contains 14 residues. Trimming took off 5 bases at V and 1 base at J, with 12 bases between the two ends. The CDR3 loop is CASSFTKGSYEQYF. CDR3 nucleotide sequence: TGCGCCAGCAGCTTCACCAAAGGATCCTACGAGCAGTACTTC.

CDR3 loop: CASSQADRGNEKLFF. The CDR3 DNA sequence: TGTGCCAGCAGCCAAGCTGACAGGGGTAATGAAAAACTGTTTTTT. This chain uses TRBV3-1 (or the pseudogene TRBV3-2) with TRBJ1-4; 8 bases match TRBD1. CDR1 and CDR2 (germline): LGHDT, YNNKEL (reference sequence). The CDR3 totals 15 residues. V lost 1 base and J lost 4; bases outside the gene matches: 2.

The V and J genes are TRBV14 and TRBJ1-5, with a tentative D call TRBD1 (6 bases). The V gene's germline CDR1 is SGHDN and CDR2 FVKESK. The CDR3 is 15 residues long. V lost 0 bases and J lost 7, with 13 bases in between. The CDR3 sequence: CASSQEPGALQPQHF. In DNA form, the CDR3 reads TGTGCCAGCAGCCAAGAACCGGGGGCGTTGCAGCCCCAGCATTTT.

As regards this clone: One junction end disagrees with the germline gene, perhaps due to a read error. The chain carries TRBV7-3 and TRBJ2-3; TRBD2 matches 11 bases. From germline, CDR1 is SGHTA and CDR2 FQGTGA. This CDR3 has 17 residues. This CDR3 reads CASSLGGVAGGPSGKNF. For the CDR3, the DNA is TGTGCCAGCAGCTTAGGGGGGGTAGCGGGAGGGCCCTCCGGAAAAAATTTT.

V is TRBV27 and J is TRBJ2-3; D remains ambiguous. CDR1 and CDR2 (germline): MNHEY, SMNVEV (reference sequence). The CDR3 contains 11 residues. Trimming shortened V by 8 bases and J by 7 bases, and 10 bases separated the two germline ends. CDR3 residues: CASSTFNTQYF. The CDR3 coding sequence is TGTGCCAGCTCTACCTTCAATACGCAGTATTTT.

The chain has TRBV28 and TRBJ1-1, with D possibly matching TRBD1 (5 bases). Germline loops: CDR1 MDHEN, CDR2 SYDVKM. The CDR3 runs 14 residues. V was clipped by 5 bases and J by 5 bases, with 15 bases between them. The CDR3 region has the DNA TGTGCCAGCAGTCCAACAGGAACGTGGACTGAAGCTTTCTTT. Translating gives CASSPTGTWTEAFF.